Below, 11 T cell receptor beta chains from the same sample are listed, as sequenced in a study of OX40 agonist ivuxolimab in advanced cancers. Only in-frame clones appear in the TCRdb table, and some are missing; sequencing was by immunoSEQ multiplex PCR. The sample has 30,000 to 45,000 clones; approximately 87% are singletons. Material: CD4+ or CD8+ T cells sorted from blood, obtained in a trial of the OX40 agonist ivuxolimab. These receptor sequences come from an adult with an advanced solid tumor such as melanoma, head and neck, liver or kidney cancer.

The chain's CDR3 is CASSDRRGQETQYF. CDR3 sequence (DNA): TGCGCCAGCAGTGATCGGCGGGGCCAAGAGACCCAGTACTTC. This rearrangement joins TRBV10-1 to TRBJ2-5; D may be TRBD2 (6 bases). Germline CDR1 and CDR2: WNHNN and SYGVQD (reference sequence). Trimming cost V 3 bases and J 1 base, with 9 bases left between them. The CDR3 loop spans 14 amino acids.

This chain uses TRBV28 with TRBJ2-7; TRBD1 matches at 8 bases. The germline V gene has CDR1 MDHEN and CDR2 SYDVKM. Unmatched junction bases numbered 3, after V lost 4 bases and J lost 4 bases. The CDR3 is 13 residues long. The CDR3 DNA is TGTGCCAGCAGTTCAGGACAGGGTTACGAGCAGTACTTC. It translates to CASSSGQGYEQYF.

The chain combines TRBV18 with TRBJ2-3, with D uncertain. V lost 1 base, J lost 1 base, and 6 bases lay in between. Germline V gives CDR1 KGHSH, CDR2 LQKENI. The CDR3 has 14 residues. The CDR3 spells CASSPLDGTDTQYF. The CDR3 DNA reads TGTGCCAGCTCACCACTGGACGGCACAGATACGCAGTATTTT.

The gene calls are TRBV27 and TRBJ2-5, with 12 bases aligning to TRBD1. The CDR3 runs to 16 residues. Germline lookup yields CDR1 MNHEY and CDR2 SMNVEV (reference sequence). With V trimmed by 5 bases and J by 4 bases, 8 bases remained unmatched. In DNA form, the CDR3 reads TGTGCCAGCAGTACAGGGGGACAGGGGGCTCGAGAGACCCAGTACTTC. Protein sequence: CASSTGGQGARETQYF.

V and J are TRBV11-2 and TRBJ2-7; 9 positions agree with TRBD2. This CDR3 has 15 amino acids. Germline CDR1 is SGHAT and CDR2 is FQNNGV. V was pared by 1 base and J by 4 bases, with 5 bases of the junction left unmatched. The CDR3: CASSLGPTSGYEQYF. Written as DNA, the CDR3 is TGTGCCAGCAGCTTAGGCCCGACTAGCGGTTACGAGCAGTACTTC. Looking up the rest from reference TRBV11-2 and TRBJ2-7 gives the full variable domain: EAGVAQSPRYKIIEKRQSVAFWCNPISGHATLYWYQQILGQGPKLLIQFQNNGVVDDSQLPKDRFSAERLKGVDSTLKIQPAKLEDSAVYLCASSLGPTSGYEQYFGPGTRLTVT.

This chain uses TRBV11-2 with TRBJ2-5; tentatively, D is TRBD1 or TRBD2 (5 bases each). This CDR3 is built from 15 residues. Looked up from germline, CDR1 is SGHAT and CDR2 is FQNNGV. V was trimmed by 1 base and J by 1 base, leaving 10 bases between them. CDR3 nucleotides: TGTGCCAGCAGCTTAGGAGGGGCCCTCCAAGAGACCCAGTACTTC. Residues: CASSLGGALQETQYF.

In its sample, this clone was seen once. This chain connects TRBV27 to TRBJ2-7; TRBD2 aligns across 13 bases. CDR3 length equals 15 residues. V shed 6 bases, J shed 2 bases, and the junction held 4 bases outside the gene matches. CDR1 and CDR2 (germline): MNHEY, SMNVEV (reference sequence). In DNA form, the CDR3 reads TGTGCCAGCAGCCCAGGGACTAGCGGGACCTACGAGCAGTACTTC. It specifies CASSPGTSGTYEQYF.

This chain links TRBV18 with TRBJ2-7; 9 positions match TRBD1. With 3 bases clipped from V and 6 bases from J, the junction kept 6 bases outside the gene matches. The CDR3 consists of 14 residues. In germline, CDR1 is KGHSH, CDR2 LQKENI. This CDR3 reads CASSPYRGPLEQYF. CDR3 bases: TGTGCCAGCTCACCTTACAGGGGGCCTCTCGAGCAGTACTTC.

This sequence joins TRBV29-1 and TRBJ1-3; 8 bases are shared with TRBD1. The CDR3 length is 14 residues. After removal of 6 bases from V and 0 bases from J, the junction contained 4 bases not matched to a gene. The germline gives CDR1 SQVTM, CDR2 ANQGSEA. DNA for the CDR3: TGCAGCGTGAGGGACAGGACCTCTGGAAACACCATATATTTT. It is translated as CSVRDRTSGNTIYF.

This clone was seen only a few times. The chain couples TRBV7-9 to TRBJ1-2; D is uncertain. The CDR3 totals 14 residues. CDR1 is SEHNR and CDR2 is FQNEAQ in the germline V gene (reference sequence). The germline V and J ends were trimmed by 4 bases and 5 bases, with 14 bases remaining between them. The CDR3 spells CASSYPLAGYGYTF. In DNA form, the CDR3 reads TGTGCCAGCAGCTACCCTCTGGCGGGTTATGGCTACACCTTC.

The genes are TRBV7-9 and TRBJ1-2, with TRBD1 matching over 7 bases. The CDR3 spans 12 residues. Germline assignment: CDR1 SEHNR and CDR2 FQNEAQ (reference sequence). The V gene end was trimmed by 0 bases and the J gene end by 10 bases; junction bases not matched to a gene: 2. The CDR3 loop reads CASSLARGDYTF. As DNA, the CDR3 is TGTGCCAGCAGCTTAGCCAGGGGGGACTACACCTTC.